The TCR beta chain described here comes from a study of T cell responses to AZD1222 COVID-19 vaccine. The assay was immunoSEQ multiplex PCR, and TCRdb's table has in-frame clones only and misses some. This table has 75,000 to 95,000 clones, around 92% appearing once. Remarks on this clone: What it recognizes is unknown.

V lost 0 bases to trimming and J lost 7 bases, with 15 bases between them. CDR1 is MNHEY and CDR2 is SVGEGT in the germline V gene. This CDR3 has 16 residues. Study-level points and caveats: Dominant CD4 TCR responses targeted spike regions 160-218 and 743-854. Females made up more of the donors, who were largely white British, and clonal diversity may have come out too low. The number of AZD1222 recipients seropositive at baseline was only five to seven. Sampled repertoires all dated from after the peak T cell response.

The sample in question was peripheral blood, obtained on day 0 of MenACWY control vaccination. The TCR was taken from an adult in good health. This chain links TRBV6-2 or TRBV6-3 with TRBJ1-4, with D possibly being TRBD1 (5 bases). CDR3: CASSYSSTAGGEKLFF. The CDR3 nucleotides read TGTGCCAGCAGTTACTCGTCGACAGCCGGGGGTGAAAAACTGTTTTTT.